The 5 T cell receptor beta chains given below trace back to one sample, sequenced in a study of cytomegalovirus exposure and HLA in healthy donors. Data came from immunoSEQ multiplex PCR; TCRdb stores just in-frame clones and leaves some out. The sample carries around 180,000 clones, roughly 88% recorded once. Input material: PBMCs. These receptor sequences come from a woman younger than 30 in good health and CMV-seronegative.

The chain carries TRBV11-2 and TRBJ2-6, with 11 bases that match TRBD1. V trimming: 1 base; J trimming: 3 bases; junction bases outside the gene matches: 5. The germline V gene encodes CDR1 SGHAT and CDR2 FQNNGV. The CDR3 is made up of 18 amino acids. CDR3 DNA sequence: TGTGCCAGCAGCTTAGGTTGGGACAGGGGGTTTGGGGCCAACGTCCTGACTTTC. This codes for CASSLGWDRGFGANVLTF.

J is TRBJ2-3 and V is TRBV19; TRBD1 matches 8 bases. Germline assignment: CDR1 LNHDA and CDR2 SQIVND (reference sequence). The CDR3 is made up of 16 amino acids. Trimming took 6 bases from V and 1 from J; bases not matched to a gene: 9. As DNA, the CDR3 is TGTGCCAGTAGGAGGCATACGACAGGGGGCACAGATACGCAGTATTTT. Translating it yields CASRRHTTGGTDTQYF.

V and J are TRBV5-6 and TRBJ1-5; no definite D call. This CDR3 is 14 amino acids long. Germline CDR1 is SGHDT and CDR2 is YYEEEE. Trimming removed 2 bases at V and 3 bases at J, with 9 bases between. CDR3 residues: CASSFFRYNQPQHF. For the CDR3, the DNA is TGTGCCAGCAGCTTTTTCCGGTACAATCAGCCCCAGCATTTT.

The V call is TRBV14, the J call TRBJ1-1; D is perhaps TRBD1 (6 bases). This CDR3 is built from 13 residues. Germline V gives CDR1 SGHDN, CDR2 FVKESK. Trimming cost V 4 bases and J 8 bases, with 14 bases left between them. The CDR3 loop is CASSPIGGTEAFF. The CDR3 DNA sequence: TGTGCCAGCAGCCCTATCGGGGGGACAGAAGCTTTCTTT.

The CDR3 coding sequence is TGTGCCAGCAGCTTGCGCGACAGCTCCAACACCGGGGAGCTGTTTTTT. Translated: CASSLRDSSNTGELFF. The chain joins TRBV11-2 to TRBJ2-2; D possibly corresponds to TRBD1 (5 bases). Germline assignment: CDR1 SGHAT and CDR2 FQNNGV. The CDR3 runs to 16 residues. V gave up 3 bases and J gave up 2 bases, with 13 bases separating them.